This T cell receptor (beta chain) was retrieved from a study of T cell changes during pregnancy in multiple sclerosis. The germline V gene has CDR1 SGDLS and CDR2 YYNGEE. CDR3 length equals 13 residues. Trimming pared 5 bases from V and 6 bases from J, leaving 15 bases between. TCRdb keeps only in-frame clones here, not all; method: immunoSEQ multiplex PCR. The data hold about 36,000 clones, with 85% to 95% observed a single time. This clonotype was obtained from a female donor with multiple sclerosis, enrolled in a pregnancy study. Source material: PBMCs (not recorded whether the cells were cultured). V usage is TRBV9 and J usage is TRBJ2-7; tentative D call: TRBD1 (5 bases). CDR3 sequence (DNA): TGTGCCAGCAGTTACCAGGGTTCGGGCGAGCAGTACTTC. It codes for CASSYQGSGEQYF.